The rows below give T cell receptor beta chains drawn from one sample of a study of CD8+CD57+ T cells in acquired aplastic anemia. TCRdb re-derived calls from the reads in MiXCR, one entry per CDR3 protein. The sample has approximately 380,000 distinct CDR3 sequences, 55% to 75% seen once. Specimen: sorted CD4+, CD8+, or CD8+CD57+ T cells (not recorded which) from PBMCs. The receptor source for this set is a human donor in good health, serving as a control. Each CDR3 is given with its conserved first and last residue.

CASSFDTQGQHF,TRBV7-7,TRBJ1-5
CASSIISGESPLHF,TRBV19,TRBJ1-6
CASGQGSPLHF,TRBV2,TRBJ1-6
CATSRDRGRTEAFF,TRBV15,TRBJ1-1
CATSTAGETAYDQSF,TRBV2,TRBJ1-2
CASSSPGDGEAFF,TRBV6-5,TRBJ1-1
CASSPPDRNYGYTF,TRBV12-3/TRBV12-4,TRBJ1-2
CASSVGKGPDYGYTF,TRBV5-4,TRBJ1-2
CASSPGVAKTEAFF,TRBV7-2,TRBJ1-1
CASRVERQGDSPLHF,TRBV6-2/TRBV6-3,TRBJ1-6
CASSWERFPAQQYF,TRBV7-2,TRBJ2-3
CSARIVSNEELFF,TRBV20-1,TRBJ1-4
CASSEAPGQLRLHF,TRBV2,TRBJ1-6
CSARDSPGLGTGERIEQYF,TRBV20-1,TRBJ2-7
CASSRLAGGGVTDTQYF,TRBV25-1,TRBJ2-3
CASSLGWTRNSGNTIYF,TRBV5-1,TRBJ1-3
CAINREEGEKLFF,TRBV10-3,TRBJ1-4
CSAHTGYEQSQYF,TRBV20-1,TRBJ2-3
CASSLGAVNSPQHF,TRBV2,TRBJ1-5
CASSIAGTGKYNEQFF,TRBV6-1,TRBJ2-1
CAISGGDARRNYEQYF,TRBV10-3,TRBJ2-7
CSATGGGTEKKLFF,TRBV20-1,TRBJ1-4